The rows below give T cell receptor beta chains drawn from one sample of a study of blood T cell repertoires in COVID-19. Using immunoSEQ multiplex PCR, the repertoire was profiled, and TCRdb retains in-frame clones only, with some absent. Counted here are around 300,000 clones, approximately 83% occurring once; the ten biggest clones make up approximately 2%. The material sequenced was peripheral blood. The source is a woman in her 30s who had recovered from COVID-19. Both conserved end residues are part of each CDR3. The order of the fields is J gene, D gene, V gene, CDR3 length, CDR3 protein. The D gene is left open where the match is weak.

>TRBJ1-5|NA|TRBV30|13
CAWSVGENQPQHF
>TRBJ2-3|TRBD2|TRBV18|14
CASSPPSSGDTQYF
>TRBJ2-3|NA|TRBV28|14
CASSFLSGTDTQYF
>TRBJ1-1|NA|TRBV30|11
CAWTSGTEAFF
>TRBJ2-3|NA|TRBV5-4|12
CASSFHSDTQYF
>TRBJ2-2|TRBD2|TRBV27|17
CASSTRRLAGESGELFF
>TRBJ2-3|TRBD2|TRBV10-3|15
CAISEVAGSTDTQYF
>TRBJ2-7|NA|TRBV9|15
CASSVADRKSYEQYF
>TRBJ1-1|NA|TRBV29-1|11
CSGRVYTEAFF
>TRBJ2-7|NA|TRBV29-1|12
CSVEQGSDEQYF
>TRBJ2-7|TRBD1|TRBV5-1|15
CASSLGTGGSYEQYF
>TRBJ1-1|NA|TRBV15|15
CATSSYRVLNTEAFF
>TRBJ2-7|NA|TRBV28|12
CASSSTGDEQYF
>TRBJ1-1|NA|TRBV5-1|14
CASSLRSGDTEAFF
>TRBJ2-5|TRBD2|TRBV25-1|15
CASTTSTSQEETQYF
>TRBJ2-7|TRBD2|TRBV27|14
CASSFASGSYEQYF
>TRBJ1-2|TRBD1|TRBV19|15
CASNPDRGPAYGYTF
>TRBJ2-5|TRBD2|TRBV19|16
CASSGLAGDLGETQYF
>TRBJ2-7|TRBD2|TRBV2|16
CASSGTSGGFSYEQYF
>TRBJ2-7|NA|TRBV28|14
CASSPGWGVGEQYF
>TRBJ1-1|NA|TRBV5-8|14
CASSRDTRAAEAFF
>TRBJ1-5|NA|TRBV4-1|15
CASSQEVAGNQPQHF
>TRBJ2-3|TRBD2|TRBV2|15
CASSPSGGATDTQYF
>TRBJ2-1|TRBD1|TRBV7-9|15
CASSMAGTGDNEQFF
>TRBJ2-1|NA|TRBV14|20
CASSQEKIEDSLVSYNEQFF
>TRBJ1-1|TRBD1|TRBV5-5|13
CASSLQGYDAAFF
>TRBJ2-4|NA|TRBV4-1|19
CASSQVAGTEDGAKNIQYF
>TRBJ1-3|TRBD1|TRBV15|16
CATSMTGKGSGNTIYF
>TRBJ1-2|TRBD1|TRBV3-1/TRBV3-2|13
CASSQQGGGGYTF
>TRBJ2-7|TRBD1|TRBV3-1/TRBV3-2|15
CASSQAGTGAYEQYF
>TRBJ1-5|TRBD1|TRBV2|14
CASRKEQGGQPQHF
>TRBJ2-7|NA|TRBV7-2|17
CASSLEVGYQPTYEQYF
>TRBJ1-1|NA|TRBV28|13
CASSLVGGNEAFF
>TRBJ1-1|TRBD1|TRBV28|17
CASKDRGWGKPNTEAFF
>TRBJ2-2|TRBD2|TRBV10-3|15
CAISGGLAGDRELFF
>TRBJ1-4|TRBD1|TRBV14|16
CASSQVGGTGQEKLFF
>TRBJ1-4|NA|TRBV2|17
CASSEALLSGRKEKLFF
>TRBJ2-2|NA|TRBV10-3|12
CAGSLGTGELFF
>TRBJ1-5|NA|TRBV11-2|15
CASSLEGASNQPQHF
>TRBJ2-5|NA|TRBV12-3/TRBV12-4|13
CASTATSSGAQYF
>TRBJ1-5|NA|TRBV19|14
CASSIEEEQQPQHF
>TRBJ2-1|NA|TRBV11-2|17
CASSSPRLAPGYGEQFF